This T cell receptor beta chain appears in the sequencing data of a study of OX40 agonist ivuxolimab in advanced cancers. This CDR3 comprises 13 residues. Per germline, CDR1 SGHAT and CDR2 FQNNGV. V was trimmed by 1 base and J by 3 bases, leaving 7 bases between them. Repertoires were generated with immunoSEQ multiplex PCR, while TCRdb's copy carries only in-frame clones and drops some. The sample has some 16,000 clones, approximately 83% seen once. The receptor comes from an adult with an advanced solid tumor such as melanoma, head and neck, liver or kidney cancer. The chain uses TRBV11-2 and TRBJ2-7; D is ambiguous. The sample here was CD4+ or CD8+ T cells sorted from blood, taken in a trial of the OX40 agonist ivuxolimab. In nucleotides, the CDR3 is TGTGCCAGCAGCTTAGGGTACAGCTACGAGCAGTACTTC. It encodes CASSLGYSYEQYF.